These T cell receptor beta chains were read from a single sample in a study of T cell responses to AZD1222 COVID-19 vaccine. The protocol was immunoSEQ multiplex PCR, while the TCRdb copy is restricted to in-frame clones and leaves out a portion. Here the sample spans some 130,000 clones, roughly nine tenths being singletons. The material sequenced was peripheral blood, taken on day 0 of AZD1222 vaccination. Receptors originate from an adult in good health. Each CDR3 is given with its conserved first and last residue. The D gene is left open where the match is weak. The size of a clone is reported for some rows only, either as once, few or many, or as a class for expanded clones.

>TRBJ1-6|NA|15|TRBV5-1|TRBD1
CASSLGRSRGPPLHF
TGCGCCAGCAGCCTCGGTCGGTCAAGGGGGCCACCCCTCCACTTT
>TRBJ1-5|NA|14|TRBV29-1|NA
CSVAGASSTGSQHF
TGCAGCGTTGCCGGGGCTTCTTCCACCGGGTCCCAGCATTTT
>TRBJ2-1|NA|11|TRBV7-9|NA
CASSLSREQFF
TGTGCCAGCAGCTTGTCCCGGGAGCAGTTCTTC
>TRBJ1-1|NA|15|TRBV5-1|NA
CASSLGGILNTEAFF
TGCGCCAGCAGCTTGGGGGGGATATTGAACACTGAAGCTTTCTTT
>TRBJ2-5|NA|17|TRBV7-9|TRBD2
CASSLRGGGSTQETQYF
TGTGCCAGCAGCTTACGGGGGGGAGGTTCAACCCAAGAGACCCAGTACTTC
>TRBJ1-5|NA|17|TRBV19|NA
CASSPFGATASNQPQHF
TGTGCCAGTAGTCCCTTTGGGGCGACTGCTAGCAATCAGCCCCAGCATTTT
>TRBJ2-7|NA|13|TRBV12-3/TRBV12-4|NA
CASSETSLGEQYF
TGTGCCAGCAGTGAGACATCACTGGGGGAGCAGTACTTC
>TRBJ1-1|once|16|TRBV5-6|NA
CATGLGQPMVTSEAFF
TGTGCCACCGGTTTGGGTCAACCGATGGTTACATCTGAAGCTTTCTTT
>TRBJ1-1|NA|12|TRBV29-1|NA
CSVEDPGTEAFF
TGCAGCGTTGAAGATCCAGGGACTGAAGCTTTCTTT
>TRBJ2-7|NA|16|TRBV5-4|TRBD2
CASSLAGGRAAYEQYF
TGTGCCAGCAGCTTGGCGGGCGGGAGGGCCGCCTACGAGCAGTACTTC
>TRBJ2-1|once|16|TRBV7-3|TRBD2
CASSSRGTSGRVEQFF
TGTGCCAGCAGCTCCCGGGGGACTAGCGGGAGGGTTGAGCAGTTCTTC
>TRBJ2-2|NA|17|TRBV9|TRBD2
CASSLGLAGPLTGELFF
TGTGCCAGCAGCCTCGGACTAGCGGGCCCGCTCACCGGGGAGCTGTTTTTT
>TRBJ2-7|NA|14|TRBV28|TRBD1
CASSPGQNSYEQYF
TGTGCCAGCAGTCCGGGACAGAATTCCTACGAGCAGTACTTC
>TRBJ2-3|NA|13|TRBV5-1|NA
CASSFGGTDTQYF
TGCGCCAGCAGCTTCGGGGGTACAGATACGCAGTATTTT
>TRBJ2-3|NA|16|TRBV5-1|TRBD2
CASSTRLAGTVDTQYF
TGCGCCAGCAGCACTCGACTAGCGGGAACGGTAGATACGCAGTATTTT
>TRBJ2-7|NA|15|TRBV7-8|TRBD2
CASSLGLAFPYEQYF
TGTGCCAGCAGCTTAGGACTAGCGTTCCCCTACGAGCAGTACTTC
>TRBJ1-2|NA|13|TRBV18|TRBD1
CASSPGTGGGYTF
TGTGCCAGCTCACCGGGGACAGGGGGCGGCTACACCTTC
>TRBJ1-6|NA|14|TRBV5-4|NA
CASSLYQPPPALHF
TGTGCCAGCAGCTTGTATCAGCCCCCCCCCGCCCTCCACTTT
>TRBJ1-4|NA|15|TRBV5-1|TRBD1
CASSRDRGRGEKLFF
TGCGCCAGCAGCAGGGACAGGGGGCGAGGGGAAAAACTGTTTTTT
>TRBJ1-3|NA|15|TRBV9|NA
CASSVAQGAGNTIYF
TGTGCCAGCAGCGTAGCACAGGGTGCTGGAAACACCATATATTTT
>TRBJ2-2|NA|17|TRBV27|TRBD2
CASSRGTSGRVTGELFF
TGTGCCAGCAGCCGAGGGACTAGCGGGAGGGTCACCGGGGAGCTGTTTTTT
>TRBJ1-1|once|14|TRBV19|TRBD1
CASSMGTGNTEAFF
TGTGCCAGTAGTATGGGGACAGGGAACACTGAAGCTTTCTTT
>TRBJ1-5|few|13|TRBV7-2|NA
CASSREPNQPQHF
TGTGCCAGTAGCAGGGAGCCAAATCAGCCCCAGCATTTT
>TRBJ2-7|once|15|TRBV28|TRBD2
CASSLTSGFSYEQYF
TGTGCCAGCAGTCTGACTAGCGGGTTCTCCTACGAGCAGTACTTC
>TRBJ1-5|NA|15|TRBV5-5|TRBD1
CASSLTGVLNQPQHF
TGTGCCAGCAGCCTGACAGGGGTACTAAATCAGCCCCAGCATTTT
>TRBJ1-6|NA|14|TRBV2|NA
CASSGGPRGSPLHF
TGTGCCAGCAGTGGGGGGCCGAGGGGATCACCCCTCCACTTT
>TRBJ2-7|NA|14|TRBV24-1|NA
CATSGPGSIYEQYF
TGTGCCACCAGTGGCCCAGGGAGCATTTACGAGCAGTACTTC
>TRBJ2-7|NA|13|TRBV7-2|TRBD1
CASSQQGATAQYF
TGTGCCAGCAGCCAACAGGGGGCCACGGCGCAGTACTTC
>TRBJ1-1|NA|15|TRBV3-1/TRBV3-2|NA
CASSQKTVRVTEAFF
TGTGCCAGCAGCCAGAAGACGGTGAGGGTAACTGAAGCTTTCTTT
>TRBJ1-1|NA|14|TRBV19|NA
CATRGAASRTEAFF
TGTGCCACTAGGGGGGCGGCGTCTCGCACTGAAGCTTTCTTT
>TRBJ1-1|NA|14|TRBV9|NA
CASSPNPPSPEAFF
TGTGCCAGCAGCCCAAACCCCCCTTCCCCTGAAGCTTTCTTT